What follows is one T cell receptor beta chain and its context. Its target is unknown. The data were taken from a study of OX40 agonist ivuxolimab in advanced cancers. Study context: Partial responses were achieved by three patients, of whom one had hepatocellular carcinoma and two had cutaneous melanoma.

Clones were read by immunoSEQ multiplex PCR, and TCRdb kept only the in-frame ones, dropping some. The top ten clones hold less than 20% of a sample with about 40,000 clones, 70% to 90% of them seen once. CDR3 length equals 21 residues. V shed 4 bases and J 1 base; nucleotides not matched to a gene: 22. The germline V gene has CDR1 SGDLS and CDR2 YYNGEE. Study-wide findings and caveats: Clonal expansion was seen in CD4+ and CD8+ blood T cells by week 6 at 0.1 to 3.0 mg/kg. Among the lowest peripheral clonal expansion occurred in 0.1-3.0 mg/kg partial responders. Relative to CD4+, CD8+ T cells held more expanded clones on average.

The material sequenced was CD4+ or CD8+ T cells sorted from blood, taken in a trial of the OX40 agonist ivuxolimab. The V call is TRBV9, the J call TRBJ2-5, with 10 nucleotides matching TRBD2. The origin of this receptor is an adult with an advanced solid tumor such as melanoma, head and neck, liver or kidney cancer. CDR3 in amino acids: CASSSPRGRGGTSETQETQYF. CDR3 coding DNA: TGTGCCAGCAGCTCCCCCAGAGGCAGGGGGGGGACTAGCGAAACCCAAGAGACCCAGTACTTC.